A selection of T cell receptor beta chains follows, all from one sample in a study of T cells in Graves' hyperthyroidism and ophthalmopathy. TCRdb re-called the multiplex PCR reads through MiXCR, storing one row per CDR3 protein. The sample lists more than 300,000 distinct CDR3 sequences; roughly a sixth were seen once. Sequencing was done on a sample of blood. These receptors all stem from a woman in her twenties or thirties with Graves' hyperthyroidism that later progressed to Graves' ophthalmopathy. CDR3s include the opening cysteine and the closing phenylalanine or tryptophan. D genes are given only for firm matches. A clone size is listed for some rows: how often the clone was seen (once, few, many), or a class if it is expanded.

V gene,CDR3 length,J gene,D gene,clone size,CDR3 protein,CDR3 DNA
TRBV28,15,TRBJ2-7,NA,many,CASSPWVNRLYEQYF,TGTGCCAGCAGTCCATGGGTAAACAGGTTATACGAGCAGTACTTC
TRBV7-2,15,TRBJ2-5,NA,many,CASSLVAGPRETQYF,TGTGCCAGCAGCTTAGTCGCGGGGCCGCGTGAGACCCAGTACTTC
TRBV25-1,14,TRBJ2-3,NA,few,CASSEYRSTDTQYF,TGTGCCAGCAGTGAATATAGGAGCACAGATACGCAGTATTTT
TRBV6-2/TRBV6-3,15,TRBJ2-5,NA,many,CASSSGKPYQETQYF,TGTGCCAGCAGTTCGGGGAAGCCGTATCAAGAGACCCAGTACTTC
TRBV6-1,16,TRBJ1-4,NA,few,CASTRGYRNTNEKLFF,TGTGCCAGCACCCGTGGATACAGGAATACTAATGAAAAACTGTTTTTT
TRBV13,15,TRBJ1-2,TRBD1,few,CASSPRTGLYYGYTF,TGTGCCAGCAGCCCCCGGACAGGGTTGTATTATGGCTACACCTTC
TRBV30,13,TRBJ1-1,NA,many,CAWSMGMNTEAFF,TGTGCCTGGAGTATGGGGATGAACACTGAAGCTTTCTTT
TRBV20-1,15,TRBJ2-7,TRBD2,few,CSARVGGTSSNEQYF,TGCAGTGCTAGAGTGGGAGGGACTAGCTCTAACGAGCAGTACTTC
TRBV11-2,15,TRBJ2-3,NA,many,CASSLVALAFGTQYF,TGTGCCAGCAGCTTAGTAGCACTAGCTTTCGGTACGCAGTATTTT
TRBV5-1,15,TRBJ2-7,TRBD1,many,CASSQGQGGSYEQYF,TGCGCCAGCAGCCAAGGACAGGGAGGCTCCTACGAGCAGTACTTC
TRBV19,12,TRBJ1-2,NA,NA,CASSANGYGYTF,TGTGCCAGTAGCGCAAACGGGTATGGCTACACCTTC
TRBV27,13,TRBJ2-3,NA,many,CASSFAYTDTQYF,TGTGCCAGCAGTTTCGCTTACACAGATACGCAGTATTTT
TRBV29-1,20,TRBJ1-3,TRBD1,many,CSVEDPVRTGFFLPGNTIYF,TGCAGCGTTGAAGATCCAGTGAGGACAGGGTTTTTCCTTCCTGGAAACACCATATATTTT
TRBV2,14,TRBJ2-5,NA,many,CASSYRGGQETQYF,TGTGCCAGCAGTTACAGGGGAGGGCAAGAGACCCAGTACTTC
TRBV27,14,TRBJ1-5,NA,many,CASSLSGYNQPQHF,TGTGCCAGCAGTTTATCAGGGTACAATCAGCCCCAGCATTTT
TRBV4-2,11,TRBJ2-1,NA,NA,CASSQSHEQFF,TGTGCCAGCAGCCAAAGCCATGAGCAGTTCTTC
TRBV6-1,16,TRBJ1-1,NA,many,CASNQRGGGPNTEAFF,TGTGCCAGCAACCAAAGGGGGGGCGGGCCGAACACTGAAGCTTTCTTT
TRBV2,15,TRBJ1-5,NA,many,CASSPFGVSNQPQHF,TGTGCCAGCAGCCCCTTCGGGGTTAGCAATCAGCCCCAGCATTTT
TRBV20-1,15,TRBJ1-5,NA,few,CSARDKGQGTQPQHF,TGCAGTGCTAGAGATAAGGGGCAGGGAACTCAGCCCCAGCATTTT
TRBV7-9,16,TRBJ1-2,NA,many,CASSSLTDLSNYGYTF,TGTGCCAGCAGCTCCCTGACGGACCTATCGAACTATGGCTACACCTTC
TRBV28,15,TRBJ2-3,NA,many,CASSSQGPGTDTQYF,TGTGCCAGCAGTTCCCAGGGTCCGGGCACAGATACGCAGTATTTT
TRBV2,17,TRBJ2-3,TRBD2,NA,CASSGTSGGTSTDTQYF,TGTGCCAGCAGTGGGACTAGCGGGGGGACTAGCACAGATACGCAGTATTTT
TRBV28,18,TRBJ2-2,TRBD2,many,CASSFRGLAHSNTGELFF,TGTGCCAGCAGTTTCCGCGGACTAGCGCACTCGAACACCGGGGAGCTGTTTTTT
TRBV29-1,22,TRBJ2-2,NA,NA,CSVEEGLTHEQYFGTGTGELFF,NA
TRBV27,14,TRBJ2-1,NA,few,CASSLHPVYNEQFF,TGTGCCAGCAGTTTGCACCCGGTCTACAATGAGCAGTTCTTC
TRBV6-6,13,TRBJ1-6,NA,many,CASSYTDNSPLHF,TGTGCCAGCAGTTACACAGATAATTCACCCCTCCACTTT
TRBV5-5,16,TRBJ1-6,TRBD1,NA,CASSSVEGALYSPLHF,TGTGCCAGCAGCTCAGTTGAGGGGGCTCTGTATTCACCCCTCCACTTT
TRBV11-1,13,TRBJ1-2,TRBD1,many,CASSSGQGYGYTF,TGTGCCAGCAGCTCCGGACAGGGCTATGGCTACACCTTC
TRBV11-2,14,TRBJ1-2,NA,NA,CASSTRQKLYGYTF,TGTGCCAGCAGCACGCGACAGAAACTGTATGGCTACACCTTC
TRBV12-3/TRBV12-4,14,TRBJ2-7,NA,NA,CASKLRDSSYEQYF,TGTGCCAGCAAACTCCGGGACTCTTCCTACGAGCAGTACTTC
TRBV12-3/TRBV12-4,13,TRBJ2-5,NA,many,CASSLLPQETQYF,TGTGCCAGCAGTCTACTGCCTCAAGAGACCCAGTACTTC
TRBV10-1,17,TRBJ2-6,NA,NA,CASSEFPVSSGANVLTF,TGCGCCAGCAGTGAGTTTCCGGTCAGCTCTGGGGCCAACGTCCTGACTTTC
TRBV6-1,13,TRBJ2-1,TRBD1,NA,CASRTDRDNEQFF,TGTGCCAGCAGGACGGACAGGGACAATGAGCAGTTCTTC
TRBV20-1,11,TRBJ2-7,NA,few,CSAREGYEQYF,TGCAGTGCTCGCGAGGGATACGAGCAGTACTTC
TRBV30,14,TRBJ1-5,TRBD1,NA,CAWSGGQYNQPQHF,TGTGCCTGGAGTGGGGGACAGTATAATCAGCCCCAGCATTTT
TRBV7-9,11,TRBJ1-5,NA,NA,CASPPNQPQHF,TGTGCCAGCCCCCCCAATCAGCCCCAGCATTTT
TRBV7-9,17,TRBJ2-7,NA,few,CASSSNHPPGKPYEQYF,TGTGCCAGCAGCTCCAATCATCCCCCGGGCAAGCCCTACGAGCAGTACTTC
TRBV28,16,TRBJ1-3,NA,NA,CASTPGGARSGNTIYF,TGTGCCAGCACTCCGGGGGGGGCAAGATCTGGAAACACCATATATTTT
TRBV4-1,18,TRBJ2-1,NA,NA,CASSQVPGLKSSYNEQFF,TGCGCCAGCAGCCAAGTTCCTGGGCTCAAGAGCTCCTACAATGAGCAGTTCTTC
TRBV15,17,TRBJ1-3,NA,NA,CATSRVQYSSSGNTIYF,TGTGCCACCAGCAGAGTTCAGTACAGCAGCTCTGGAAACACCATATATTTT
TRBV27,15,TRBJ2-4,NA,many,CASSLTGYGKNIQYF,TGTGCCAGCAGTCTTACAGGGTATGGCAAAAACATTCAGTACTTC